This entry describes one T cell receptor (beta chain). Its antigen is still unknown. This PCR relied on a set of 60 Vbeta primers and 13 Jbeta primers. Some clones are missing from TCRdb's copy, which holds only in-frame ones; the method was immunoSEQ multiplex PCR. The data contain tens of thousands of clones, roughly four fifths of them singletons. This CDR3 region has 16 residues. CDR1 and CDR2 from the germline V gene are SGDLS and YYNGEE. The J segment lost 8 bases and the V segment lost 0 bases, leaving 9 bases of the junction unmatched. The data originate from a study of cytomegalovirus exposure and HLA in healthy donors. Study-level background: In an early release, HLA-typed donors contributed 90 million or so unique TCR sequences. Study observations and caveats: TCR sequences were mostly rare, though some public TCRs occurred in many donors. Later on, a genetic analysis was performed. It linked a missense variant in DCLRE1C with V- and J-gene trimming of TCR beta. The listing of approximately 160 TCR beta chains classed them as cytomegalovirus-associated.

The J gene is TRBJ2-4, the V gene TRBV9; 9 positions match TRBD2. Sequencing was done on a sample of PBMCs. The origin of this receptor is a man aged 45-60 years in good health and CMV-seronegative. The CDR3 loop reads CASSVEPSGTLDIQYF. The DNA for the CDR3 is TGTGCCAGCAGCGTAGAACCTAGCGGGACCCTAGACATTCAGTACTTC.